This TCR beta chain was found in a study of cytomegalovirus exposure and HLA in healthy donors. Study-level information: Genotyping showed roughly 76% of roughly 390 donors falling in the Caucasian-associated ancestry cluster.

General observations from the study: In a later analysis, across HLA loci, associated TCR counts were highest for DRB1, lowest for HLA-C. TCR beta chain V- and J-gene trimming was linked, in a later analysis, to a missense variant in DCLRE1C. It was likely that a cluster of highly shared sequence variants was a sequencing artifact.

This PCR relied on a set of 60 Vbeta primers and 13 Jbeta primers. This table comes from immunoSEQ multiplex PCR, and its TCRdb copy is limited to in-frame clones, with some not included. The sample lists roughly 150,000 clones; about three fifths were seen once. This CDR3 is built from 12 residues. Germline V gene data show CDR1 as SEHNR and CDR2 as FQNEAQ (reference sequence). Of note for this clone: Its antigen is currently unknown. At one of its ends the junction is not consistent with the germline gene, which may arise from a read error.

The sequencing input was PBMCs. This receptor was identified in a woman aged 30 to 39 in good health and CMV-seropositive. The chain recombines TRBV7-9 with TRBJ1-2; TRBD1 is a possible D gene (5 bases). CDR3 nucleotide sequence: TGTTCCAGCAGCTGGGGGGACTATGGCTACACCTTC. It specifies CSSSWGDYGYTF.